The T cell receptor beta chain described here comes from a study of T-cell reconstitution after alpha-beta-depleted transplantation in children. The study, taken as a whole, reports: Fresh T-cell production supplied most of the T-cell counts and diversity seen one year after transplant. By about two months after transplant, alpha-beta T cells reportedly arose from several hundred graft clones that had expanded. Recipient T cells and thymic progenitors that survived were the source of the high TCRbeta diversity seen at day 60 in some patients.

Library preparation (for TCRbeta) was performed with unique molecular identifiers. TCRdb redid the calling of the PCR reads with MiXCR, one entry per CDR3 protein. The table records 7,500 to 9,500 distinct CDR3 sequences, about 30% of them present only once. In its sample, this clonotype was seen many times. Its matching antigen is unknown. The receptor comes from a boy in the first two years of life who had a stem cell transplant for SCID, so the T cells may come from the graft donor. The starting material was peripheral blood, obtained 60 days after TCRalphabeta/CD19-depleted stem cell transplant.

CDR3 in amino acids: CASSFAGEKLFF. The CDR3 DNA is TGTGCCAGCAGCTTTGCCGGTGAAAAACTGTTTTTT. The rearrangement links TRBV7-9 to TRBJ1-4; D gene unclear. Trimming cost V 3 bases and J 7 bases, with 6 bases left between them. The CDR3 consists of 12 residues. Germline lookup yields CDR1 SEHNR and CDR2 FQNEAQ (reference sequence).